This T cell receptor beta chain derives from a study of molecular identifiers for immune sequencing clone quantification listed by TCRdb under 2018. As for the study more broadly: For a replicate experiment, RNA from roughly 18,000 or 92,000 naive CD8 T cells was divided into five aliquots, of which four were sequenced. This methods study benchmarked molecular-identifier clustering-based TCR repertoire sequencing (MIDCIRS) and TCR RNA copy counting, using CD8 T cells to do so. Overall study results and their limits: When barcode sub-clustering was left out, chimeric consensus sequences inflated TCR diversity, with chimeras reaching as high as 47%. The naive libraries included spiked-in Jurkat TCR RNA (around nine copies' worth), and this Jurkat TCR RNA is not part of the donor repertoire. In CMV-specific effector cells, over 97% of molecules were held by clones above 20 RNA copies, whereas under 1% of molecules were held by such clones in naive cells. Even against a background of some 1 million naive CD8 T cells, spiked-in Jurkat TCR RNA amounting to a single cell's worth was reported to be detectable. Modeling indicated about 3.1 TCR RNA copies recovered per cell, compared with roughly 10 by digital PCR, which implies a capture efficiency of around 30%. Highly expanded clone sizes could be underestimated if identical TCR molecules share a barcode.

This clonotype was observed a few times. Its specific antigen is unknown. The CDR3 does not end in the conserved phenylalanine or tryptophan, so this is likely a read error. The V end gives up 2 bases and the J end 9 bases, leaving 3 bases in the junction not matched to a gene. Via the germline V gene, CDR1 is MNHEY and CDR2 SVGAGI. The CDR3 region is 13 residues in length, termini included. Kept here is only the CDR3 DNA, which spans 39 bases and is read in frame from base 1. Libraries of naive CD8 T cells were generated from roughly 20,000 to 1,000,000 sorted cells, with 10%, 30% or 50% of the purified RNA used. Naive CD8 T cells were FACS-sorted as CD8+CD4-CCR7+CD45RA+ on a BD FACSAria II into RLT Plus buffer. Detection sensitivity was tested by spiking Jurkat RNA equal to fewer than twelve TCR copies' worth into samples containing roughly 17,000-1,100,000 naive CD8 T cells. Enrichment of CD8 T cells was done with RosetteSep CD8+ T Cell Enrichment Cocktail plus Ficoll-Paque, and ACK red cell lysis came afterward.

The receptor library was made with PCR. Instrument used: Illumina HiSeq 4000. Preparation of bulk TCR libraries followed a previously described approach, with the TCR primers listed in Table S5. Purification of total RNA was performed with the Qiagen AllPrep DNA/RNA kit. Reads from multiple sequencing runs of the same library were pooled before analysis. The study's own analysis went as follows. Reads were retained only if the reads had an exact TCR constant sequence, and the retained reads were trimmed to 150 nt and grouped according to their 12-nt molecular barcodes. Reads inside each barcode group were sub-clustered using a 15% Levenshtein threshold, and a quality-weighted consensus sequence was constructed for each RNA molecule. Non-functional sequences were excluded, and lower-count sequences lying one edit away from another sequence were also excluded. Barcode sub-clusters with fewer than 20% of the maximum read count were removed, based on fitting two negative binomial distributions. In TCRdb, the public reads were trimmed at Q25 with fastp and aligned with MiXCR, with productive beta chains retained. Each CDR3 protein appears once, grouped with its most common genes and DNA. For this entry, the V and J calls and clone size follow TCRdb and not the study's own pipeline. The sample table lists some 320,000 distinct CDR3 sequences, around a fifth of them with a count of one. Jointly, the top ten make up approximately 0.8% of the sample.

This chain is built from TRBV6-5 and TRBJ2-1; the central 8 bases match TRBD2. The source material was naive CD8+ T cells from blood, with Jurkat cell RNA spiked in. This specimen's cell subset or site label, interpreted: FACS-sorted CD8+CD4-CCR7+CD45RA+ naive T cells. This TCR came from a human donor in good health. Some libraries in this study had Jurkat cell RNA spiked in. The CDR3 region has the sequence CASSYGSGAEQFL. DNA sequence: TGTGCCAGCAGTTACGGTAGCGGGGCTGAGCAGTTCCTC.